This T cell receptor beta chain was sequenced during a study of regulatory T cells in long-lasting Graves disease. Time point indicated: persistent/refractory GD, antithyroid drugs over 5 years with positive TRAb. RNA isolated from PBMCs was used to make the TCR library. A peripheral blood sample, approximately 10 milliliters in volume, was drawn into EDTA tubes. V was shortened by 6 bases and J by 7 bases, with 9 bases between the two germline ends. Germline CDR1 MDHEN, CDR2 SYDVKM. This CDR3 is built from 12 residues. The sample holds many counts of this clonotype. Its antigen is undetermined. Arm-PCR of CDR3 regions and iRepertoire HTBI primers were the basis on which TCR beta libraries were built. A single record per CDR3 protein comes from TCRdb applying MiXCR to the multiplex PCR reads. The sample lists around 460,000 distinct CDR3 sequences, 20% to 25% occurring once. Study outcomes and limitations: Gene preferences differed: TRBV28, TRBJ1-2, TRBJ2-5 in persistent cases. Persistent patients shared under 3,000 public clonotypes among themselves. Newly diagnosed patients shared fewer, at about a thousand.

This receptor was obtained from a female donor with Graves disease. The sample here was peripheral blood mononuclear cells (PBMCs), taken when the disease was refractory, from a patient treated with antithyroid drugs. J is TRBJ2-2 and V is TRBV28; D may be TRBD2 (6 bases). CDR3 sequence (DNA): TGTGCCAGCAGCCCGGGGGACGGGGAGCTGTTTTTT. Translating it yields CASSPGDGELFF.